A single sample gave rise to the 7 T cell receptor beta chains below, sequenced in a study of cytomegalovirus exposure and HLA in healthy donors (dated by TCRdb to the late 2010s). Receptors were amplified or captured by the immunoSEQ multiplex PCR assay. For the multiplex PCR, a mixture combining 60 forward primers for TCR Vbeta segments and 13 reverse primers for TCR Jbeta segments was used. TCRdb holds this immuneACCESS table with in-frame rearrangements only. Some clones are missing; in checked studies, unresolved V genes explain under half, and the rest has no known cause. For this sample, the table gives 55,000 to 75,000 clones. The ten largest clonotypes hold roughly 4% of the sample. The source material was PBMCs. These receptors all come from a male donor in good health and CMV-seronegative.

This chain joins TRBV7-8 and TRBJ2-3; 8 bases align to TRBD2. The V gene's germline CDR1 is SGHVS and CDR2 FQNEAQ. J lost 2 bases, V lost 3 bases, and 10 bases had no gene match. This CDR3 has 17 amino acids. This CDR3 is CASSFLEREKLTDTQYF. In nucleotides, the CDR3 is TGTGCCAGCAGCTTCCTCGAGCGGGAGAAACTCACAGATACGCAGTATTTT.

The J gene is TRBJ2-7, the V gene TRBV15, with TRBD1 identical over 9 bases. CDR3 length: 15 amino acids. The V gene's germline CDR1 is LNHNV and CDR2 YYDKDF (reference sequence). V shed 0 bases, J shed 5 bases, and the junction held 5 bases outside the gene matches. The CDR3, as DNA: TGTGCCACCAGCAGAGAAACAGGGGGCGTTAACGAGCAGTACTTC. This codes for CATSRETGGVNEQYF.

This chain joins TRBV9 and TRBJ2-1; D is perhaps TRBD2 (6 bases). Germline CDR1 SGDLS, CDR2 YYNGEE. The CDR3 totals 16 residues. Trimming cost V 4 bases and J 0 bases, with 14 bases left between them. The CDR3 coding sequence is TGTGCCAGCAGCTCCTATGGGGGGAGCTCCTACAATGAGCAGTTCTTC. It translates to CASSSYGGSSYNEQFF. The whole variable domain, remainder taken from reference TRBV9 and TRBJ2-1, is DSGVTQTPKHLITATGQRVTLRCSPRSGDLSVYWYQQSLDQGLQFLIQYYNGEERAKGNILERFSAQQFPDLHSELNLSSLELGDSALYFCASSSYGGSSYNEQFFGPGTRLTVL.

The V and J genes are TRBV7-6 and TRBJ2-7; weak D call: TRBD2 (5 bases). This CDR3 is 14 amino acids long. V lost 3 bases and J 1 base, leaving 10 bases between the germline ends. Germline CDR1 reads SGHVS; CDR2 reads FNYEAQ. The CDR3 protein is CASSLVRDSYEQYF. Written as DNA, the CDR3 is TGTGCCAGCAGCTTGGTACGGGATTCCTACGAGCAGTACTTC.

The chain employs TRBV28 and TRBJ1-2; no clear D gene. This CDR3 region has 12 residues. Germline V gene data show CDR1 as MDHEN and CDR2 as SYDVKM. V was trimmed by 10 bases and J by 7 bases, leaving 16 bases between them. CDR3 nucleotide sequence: TGTGCCACCCAAGTGAAGTATAGTGGCTACACCTTC. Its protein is CATQVKYSGYTF.

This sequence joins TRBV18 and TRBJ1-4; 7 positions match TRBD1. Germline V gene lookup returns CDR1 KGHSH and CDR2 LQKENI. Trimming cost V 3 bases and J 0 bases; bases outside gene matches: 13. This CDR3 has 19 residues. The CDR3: CASSPSGTAVSSTNEKLFF. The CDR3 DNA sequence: TGTGCCAGCTCACCCTCAGGGACAGCGGTGTCCTCAACTAATGAAAAACTGTTTTTT.

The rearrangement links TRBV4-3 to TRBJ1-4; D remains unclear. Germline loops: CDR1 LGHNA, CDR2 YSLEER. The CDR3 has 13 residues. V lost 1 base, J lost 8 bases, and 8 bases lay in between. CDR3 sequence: CASSQVNEEKLFF. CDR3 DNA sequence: TGCGCCAGCAGCCAAGTTAATGAGGAAAAACTGTTTTTT.